This T cell receptor (beta chain) was found in a study of T cell responses to AZD1222 COVID-19 vaccine. The CDR3 spans 16 residues. Germline V gene data show CDR1 as SGHTA and CDR2 as FQGNSA. V trimming: 5 bases; J trimming: 5 bases; junction bases outside the gene matches: 6. Libraries were prepared by immunoSEQ multiplex PCR; TCRdb keeps only in-frame clonotypes and omits some of them. The table has 170,000 or so clones, about 93% seen once; the top ten hold under 1.1%. Study-level points and caveats: Spike regions recognized by vaccine-associated CD4 TCRs spanned the protein, led by 160-218 and 743-854. Possibly, clonal diversity was underestimated; donors were largely white British and included more females. Vaccination with two AZD1222 doses was followed by a rise in Spike-specific TCR breadth and depth. In the spike-specific TCR repertoire, nearly half reportedly target unmutated variant regions.

As for this clone: Its target is not known.

The chain has TRBV7-2 and TRBJ2-2; 12 bases align to TRBD2. The clonotype comes from an adult who received the MenACWY meningococcal vaccine as a control. The sample in question was peripheral blood, obtained 28 days after the second dose of the MenACWY control vaccine. CDR3 sequence: CASSRKGTSGTGELFF. Written as DNA, the CDR3 is TGTGCCAGCAGCCGGAAGGGGACTAGCGGGACCGGGGAGCTGTTTTTT.